This T cell receptor (beta chain) came from a study of early T cells in non-severe SARS-CoV-2 infection. Study-level background: Sequenced material consisted of bulk RNA (from unsorted whole blood), and chains were unpaired.

Study outcomes and limitations: VDJdb-based matching was biased toward anti-spike CD8 responses and missed private and CD4 specificities.

The CDR3 length is 14 residues. The ends were cut back, 5 bases at V and 2 bases at J, with 13 bases in the middle. Looked up from germline, CDR1 is SEHNR and CDR2 is FQNEAQ (reference sequence). This clonotype was found many times. Its antigen is as yet unknown. Researchers tagged individual cDNA molecules with unique molecular identifiers. TCRdb passed the 5' RACE reads through MiXCR, listing each CDR3 protein once. The sample has some 80,000 distinct CDR3 sequences, roughly an eighth seen once. The source material was whole blood. V usage is TRBV7-9 and J usage is TRBJ2-7; D perhaps matches TRBD1 (5 bases). This receptor was identified in an adult who was a healthcare worker with PCR-confirmed SARS-CoV-2 infection or an uninfected control (not recorded which). The DNA of the CDR3 is TGTGCCAGCAGCACCGGTAGGACAACCTACGAGCAGTACTTC. It yields the protein CASSTGRTTYEQYF.